This T cell receptor (beta chain) was observed in a study of shared clonotypes between healthy human individuals. The wider study: Two female and three male donors aged 18 to 49 were enrolled. General observations from the study: Several donors shared 5% to 5.5% of their naive CD4 clonotypes.

Trimming cost V 6 bases and J 2 bases, with 28 bases left between them. This CDR3 has 20 amino acids. Per germline, CDR1 MDHEN and CDR2 SYDVKM. On this clone: Its cognate antigen is unknown.

Repertoires were generated with immunoSEQ multiplex PCR, while TCRdb's copy carries only in-frame clones and drops some. The sample contains 2 million to 2.5 million clones, approximately 95% of which appear only once. This receptor was taken from a young man in good health. Some clones in this sample may be carry-over from other donors' samples. This chain uses TRBV28 with TRBJ1-4; D is ambiguous. The sample consisted of naive CD4+ T cells from PBMCs. Subset given: CD45RA+ positively selected. CDR3 in amino acids: CASSAEVGSTSRGTNEKLFF. The CDR3 nucleotides are TGTGCCAGCAGCGCGGAAGTCGGGTCAACCTCGAGAGGGACTAATGAAAAACTGTTTTTT.